The TCR beta chain under discussion was sequenced for a study of cytomegalovirus exposure and HLA in healthy donors. It was with 60 Vbeta and 13 Jbeta primers that the PCR ran. Generated by immunoSEQ multiplex PCR, the TCRdb table keeps only in-frame clones and is missing some. The sample lists about 120,000 clones; approximately 80% were seen once. The length of the CDR3 is 17 residues. Germline assignment: CDR1 MNHNS and CDR2 SASEGT. Trimming cost V 4 bases and J 4 bases, with 20 bases left between them. Specimen: PBMCs. This clonotype was sampled from a middle-aged woman in good health and CMV-seropositive. The chain combines TRBV6-1 with TRBJ1-3; D might be TRBD1 (6 bases). For the CDR3, the DNA is TGTGCCAGCAGTGCGGGCTCAACACAGGGACACGGAAACACCATATATTTT. The encoded protein is CASSAGSTQGHGNTIYF.